This TCR beta chain was recorded in a study of regulatory T cells in long-lasting Graves disease. Study-level information: By definition, persistent Graves' disease involved antithyroid drugs for over 5 years alongside positive TSH receptor antibodies.

TCR beta libraries were built with iRepertoire HTBI primers and Arm-PCR of CDR3 regions. Original processing methods: Across samples, 60 or so TRBV and some 14 TRBJ segments were found. One entry per CDR3 protein, called by TCRdb with MiXCR from the multiplex PCR reads. These V and J calls originate from TCRdb's pipeline instead of the authors' own analysis. Among a few hundred thousand distinct CDR3 sequences listed, about 22% were seen once. The time point is: persistent/refractory GD, antithyroid drugs over 5 years with positive TRAb. The TCR library used RNA extracted from PBMCs. Patient provenance is recorded as an endocrinology department in Xi'an, China. The CDR3 spans 15 residues. J gave up 6 bases and V 0 bases, and 6 bases lay outside the gene matches. The V gene's germline CDR1 is PRHDT and CDR2 FYEKMQ (reference sequence). As regards this clonotype: The antigen is not known.

Study outcomes and limitations: When disease was persistent, TRBV28, TRBJ1-2 and TRBJ2-5 were the favored segments.

This clonotype originated in a female donor with Graves disease. Sequenced material: peripheral blood mononuclear cells (PBMCs), taken when the disease was refractory, from a patient treated with antithyroid drugs. The chain uses TRBV13 and TRBJ2-7; the match to TRBD2 covers 9 bases. CDR3 DNA sequence: TGTGCCAGCAGCTTAGGCTTGCGGGAGGGCCTCGAGCAGTACTTC. Its translation: CASSLGLREGLEQYF.